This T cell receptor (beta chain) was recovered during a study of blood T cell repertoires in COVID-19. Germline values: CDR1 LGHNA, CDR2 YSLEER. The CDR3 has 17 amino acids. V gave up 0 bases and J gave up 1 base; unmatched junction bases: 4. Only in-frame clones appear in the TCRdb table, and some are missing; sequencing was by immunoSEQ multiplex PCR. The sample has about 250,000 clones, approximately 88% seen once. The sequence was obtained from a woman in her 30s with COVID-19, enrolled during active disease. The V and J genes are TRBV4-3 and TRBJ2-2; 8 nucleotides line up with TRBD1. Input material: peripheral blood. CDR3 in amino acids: CASSQETGTGNTGELFF. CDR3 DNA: TGCGCCAGCAGCCAAGAAACCGGGACAGGGAACACCGGGGAGCTGTTTTTT.